One sample yielded the 19 T cell receptor beta chains listed below, sequenced in a study of early T cells in non-severe SARS-CoV-2 infection. TCRdb processed the 5' RACE reads anew with MiXCR; each CDR3 protein has one entry. Found here are roughly 61,000 distinct CDR3 sequences, over 10% of them singletons; the top ten hold about 10%. The sample in question was whole blood, obtained at baseline. The receptors originated from an adult who was a healthcare worker with PCR-confirmed SARS-CoV-2 infection or an uninfected control (not recorded which).

The chain is built from TRBV6-2 or TRBV6-3 and TRBJ2-1; TRBD1 agrees at 8 bases. This CDR3 is built from 16 residues. With V trimmed by 2 bases and J by 2 bases, 5 bases remained unmatched. Germline V gene sequence: CDR1 MNHEY, CDR2 SVGEGT. CDR3 coding DNA: TGTGCCAGCAGTTACCATGGACAGGGCCCCTACAATGAGCAGTTCTTC. It is translated as CASSYHGQGPYNEQFF.

The rearrangement uses TRBV27 and TRBJ1-5; a possible D gene is TRBD1 (6 bases). V dropped 8 bases and J dropped 3 bases, with 14 bases sitting between them. There are 14 residues in the CDR3. Germline CDR1 MNHEY, CDR2 SMNVEV (reference sequence). The CDR3 DNA reads TGTGCCAGCGGATTACAGGGAGACAATCAGCCCCAGCATTTT. The encoded protein is CASGLQGDNQPQHF.

The chain carries TRBV5-6 and TRBJ1-1; D gene ambiguous. V was shortened by 0 bases and J by 4 bases, with 4 bases between the two germline ends. The CDR3 loop spans 12 amino acids. CDR1 and CDR2 from the germline V gene are SGHDT and YYEEEE. CDR3 sequence: CASSLVATEAFF. The CDR3 bases are TGTGCCAGCAGCTTGGTAGCCACTGAAGCTTTCTTT.

The chain couples TRBV30 to TRBJ1-3; no reliable D call. Trimming removed 3 bases at V and 1 base at J, with 4 bases between. Germline assignment: CDR1 GTSNPN and CDR2 SVGIG (reference sequence). CDR3 length: 12 amino acids. As DNA, the CDR3 is TGTGCCTGGAGAACTTCTGGAAACACCATATATTTT. Translating gives CAWRTSGNTIYF.

In its sample, this clonotype was seen many times. The gene calls are TRBV14 and TRBJ1-4, with D maybe TRBD1 (6 bases). Deletions cut 4 bases from V and 5 bases from J, with 20 bases between. Germline lookup yields CDR1 SGHDN and CDR2 FVKESK. The CDR3 length is 17 residues. Here the CDR3 reads CASSLRWPRGLNEKLFF. CDR3 DNA: TGTGCCAGCAGCCTCAGATGGCCCAGGGGCCTAAATGAAAAACTGTTTTTT.

The J gene is TRBJ2-3, the V gene TRBV4-1, with D possibly being TRBD2 (5 bases). The CDR3 runs to 14 residues. V was trimmed by 4 bases and J by 2 bases, leaving 10 bases between them. Germline V gives CDR1 MGHRA, CDR2 YSYEKL. The CDR3 coding sequence is TGCGCCAGCAGCCCCGGGGAAACCACAGATACGCAGTATTTT. Encoded protein: CASSPGETTDTQYF.

This clonotype was observed a single time. The CDR3 here is CASSLASRGRGETQYF. CDR3 nucleotide sequence: TGTGCCAGCAGCTTAGCGTCCCGGGGGCGCGGAGAGACCCAGTACTTC. The chain couples TRBV7-9 to TRBJ2-5, with D perhaps given as TRBD1 or TRBD2 (6 bases each). This CDR3 is built from 16 residues. Trimming shortened V by 0 bases and J by 4 bases, and 15 bases separated the two germline ends. CDR1 SEHNR and CDR2 FQNEAQ come from the germline V gene (reference sequence).

V usage is TRBV6-5 and J usage is TRBJ2-2, with 8 bases matching TRBD2. Germline loops: CDR1 MNHEY, CDR2 SVGAGI. The CDR3 has 13 residues. V dropped 6 bases and J dropped 5; count of bases not matched to a gene: 2. This chain's CDR3 is CASSRGGTGELFF. The CDR3 bases are TGTGCCAGCAGCCGGGGGGGTACCGGGGAGCTGTTTTTT.

This clonotype was counted ten times or more. J is TRBJ2-7 and V is TRBV12-3 or TRBV12-4; D unresolved. Trimming pared 5 bases from V and 6 bases from J, leaving 14 bases between. The CDR3 spans 13 residues. The CDR3 region has the DNA TGTGCCAGCAGTCTGCCCCCCCTAGTCGAGCAGTACTTC. Its translation: CASSLPPLVEQYF.

This clonotype was seen at least ten times. The chain couples TRBV25-1 to TRBJ2-6; unclear D gene. Germline V lookup: CDR1 MGHDK, CDR2 SYGVNS. This CDR3 spans 15 amino acids. Trimming shortened V by 3 bases and J by 2 bases, and 8 bases separated the two germline ends. The DNA of the CDR3 is TGTGCCAGCAGTGATCGATTCGCTGGGGCCAACGTCCTGACTTTC. Its translation is CASSDRFAGANVLTF.

At least ten counts were recorded for this clonotype. This rearrangement joins TRBV5-8 to TRBJ2-2; TRBD1 is a possible D gene (5 bases). CDR3 length equals 15 residues. Trimming left V 1 base short and J 1 base short, with 8 bases between. In germline, CDR1 is SGHTS, CDR2 YDEGEE. The CDR3 protein is CASSLWQGNTGELFF. Written as DNA, the CDR3 is TGTGCCAGCAGCTTGTGGCAGGGGAACACCGGGGAGCTGTTTTTT.

This clonotype was seen more than once but under ten times. The chain joins TRBV10-3 to TRBJ2-1; D is uncertain. V lost 4 bases to trimming and J lost 9 bases, with 7 bases between them. This CDR3 is built from 11 residues. The germline CDR1 and CDR2 sequences are ENHRY and SYGVKD. The CDR3 DNA sequence: TGTGCCATCAGTGGTTATGGTGAGCAGTTCTTC. Translated: CAISGYGEQFF.

A few counts support this clonotype. The chain recombines TRBV29-1 with TRBJ1-2; 8 nucleotides match TRBD1. After removal of 6 bases from V and 6 bases from J, the junction contained 15 bases not matched to a gene. From germline, CDR1 is SQVTM and CDR2 ANQGSEA. The CDR3 runs 15 residues. The CDR3 DNA is TGCAGCGTGGGGGACCACGGACAGGGTACAAATGGCTACACCTTC. Protein sequence: CSVGDHGQGTNGYTF. Together with reference TRBV29-1 and TRBJ1-2, the CDR3 gives the full variable domain: SAVISQKPSRDICQRGTSLTIQCQVDSQVTMMFWYRQQPGQSLTLIATANQGSEATYESGFVIDKFPISRPNLTFSTLTVSNMSPEDSSIYLCSVGDHGQGTNGYTFGSGTRLTVV.

This clonotype has ten or more counts. The chain uses TRBV2 and TRBJ2-3; D is perhaps TRBD2 (5 bases). Trimming pared 7 bases from V and 7 bases from J, leaving 12 bases between. Per the germline V gene, CDR1 is SNHLY and CDR2 is FYNNEI. This CDR3 is built from 12 residues. DNA of the CDR3: TGTGCCAGCAAAGAGTCGGGGTATACGCAGTATTTT. Protein sequence: CASKESGYTQYF.

This clonotype was seen more than once but under ten times. The rearrangement joins TRBV29-1 to TRBJ2-2; D gene unclear. V was trimmed by 2 bases and J by 6 bases, leaving 7 bases between them. Germline loops: CDR1 SQVTM, CDR2 ANQGSEA. This CDR3 has 12 amino acids. The CDR3 region is CSVEPESGELFF. CDR3 in DNA: TGCAGCGTTGAACCAGAATCCGGGGAGCTGTTTTTT.

This clonotype showed up just a few times. V usage is TRBV4-1 and J usage is TRBJ2-5; 10 positions match TRBD2. Germline V gene sequence: CDR1 MGHRA, CDR2 YSYEKL. This CDR3 comprises 16 residues. Trimming at V came to 0 bases and at J to 6 bases, leaving 7 bases not matched to a gene. CDR3 bases: TGCGCCAGCAGCCAAGATCGGCTAGCGGGAGTACAGACCCAGTACTTC. This gives the protein CASSQDRLAGVQTQYF.

A note on this clonotype: Given a much more abundant clone one base away, this may be a read error. This chain uses TRBV13 with TRBJ2-5; possible D gene TRBD2, 6 bases. The CDR3 sequence is 14 residues long. Germline CDR1 PRHDT, CDR2 FYEKMQ (reference sequence). V lost 2 bases and J 7 bases, leaving 14 bases between the germline ends. CDR3 amino acids: CASSLTPRGGTQYF. The CDR3 region has the DNA TGTGCCAGCAGCTTAACCCCGAGGGGAGGGACCCAGTACTTC.

In its sample, this clonotype was seen a few times. The V gene is TRBV29-1, the J gene TRBJ1-2; D gene ambiguous. V was cut by 7 bases and J by 4 bases, with 10 bases left in between. Germline CDR1 SQVTM, CDR2 ANQGSEA. The CDR3 covers 11 residues. CDR3 region: CSADRGYGYTF. The CDR3 bases are TGCAGCGCCGACCGCGGCTATGGCTACACCTTC.

The chain uses TRBV6-2 or TRBV6-3 and TRBJ1-2; tentative D call: TRBD1 (5 bases). From germline, CDR1 is MNHEY and CDR2 SVGEGT. The CDR3 is 11 amino acids. V was clipped by 6 bases and J by 13 bases, with 15 bases between them. The CDR3: CASRDIGPSTF. The CDR3 region has the DNA TGTGCCAGCAGGGACATCGGGCCCAGCACCTTC.